The clone carrying this T cell receptor beta chain was detected ten times or more. Its antigen is not identified. Across 18 months, stable Graves' hyperthyroidism was marked by no progression to ophthalmopathy. This entry comes from a study of T cells in Graves' hyperthyroidism and ophthalmopathy. General study findings and limits: Most clonotypes expanded in the thyroid (above 0.001) were also present in blood.

Amplification targeted TCR beta CDR3 regions from RNA transcripts. Using the HTBI primer set, a first-round RT-PCR was run on the TCR CDR3. TCRdb reprocessed the multiplex PCR reads via MiXCR and lists one record per CDR3 protein. The sample yields about 560,000 distinct CDR3 sequences, over 15% seen once. Germline-derived CDR1 and CDR2 are MNHEY and SVGEGT. The CDR3 covers 12 residues. The V gene end was trimmed by 7 bases and the J gene end by 5 bases; junction bases not matched to a gene: 1. The sample comprised blood. V and J are TRBV6-2 or TRBV6-3 and TRBJ2-7; 11 bases agree with TRBD1. The TCR comes from a woman younger than 35 with Graves' hyperthyroidism. This CDR3 is CASKDRGHEQYF. Written as DNA, the CDR3 is TGTGCCAGCAAGGACAGGGGGCACGAGCAGTACTTC.